The clone carrying this T cell receptor beta chain has only a few counts. The antigen remains unidentified. Approximately 1.9 micrograms of genomic DNA came from cryopreserved PBMCs for TCR beta libraries. The planned depth of sequencing spanned 1 in 200,000 to 1 in 1 million T cells. TCRdb's copy holds only in-frame clones and misses some; the assay was immunoSEQ multiplex PCR. The sample includes 100,000 or so clones, approximately 58% of them seen just once. The sample comes from a study of cytotoxic CD8 clonotypes in ibrutinib-treated CLL. Background on the study: Recorded responses included around 24 partial and 2 complete; following median approximately 5.5 years, approximately 14 stayed remitted and roughly 12 progressed.

This CDR3 region has 16 residues. Germline-derived CDR1 and CDR2 are SGDLS and YYNGEE. With V trimmed by 0 bases and J by 1 base, 6 bases remained unmatched. Study outcomes and limitations: Clonality, elevated at ibrutinib response, dropped back toward baseline at progression.

The chain uses TRBV9 and TRBJ2-5, with 7 bases identical to TRBD1. The specimen was PBMCs, collected after 24 months of ibrutinib treatment. This receptor was taken from a human donor with chronic lymphocytic leukemia. The CDR3 loop reads CASSVALGTAQETQYF. In nucleotides, the CDR3 is TGTGCCAGCAGCGTAGCTCTCGGGACAGCCCAAGAGACCCAGTACTTC. Combining the CDR3 with reference TRBV9 and TRBJ2-5 gives the whole variable domain DSGVTQTPKHLITATGQRVTLRCSPRSGDLSVYWYQQSLDQGLQFLIQYYNGEERAKGNILERFSAQQFPDLHSELNLSSLELGDSALYFCASSVALGTAQETQYFGPGTRLLVL.